One sample yielded the 30 T cell receptor beta chains listed below, sequenced in a study of cytomegalovirus exposure and HLA in healthy donors. The PCR employed 60 Vbeta primers together with 13 Jbeta primers. Libraries were prepared by immunoSEQ multiplex PCR; TCRdb keeps only in-frame clonotypes and omits some of them. There are roughly 160,000 clones in the sample; more than 70% occur only once, and around 7.7% lies in the top ten. Sequenced material: PBMCs. All receptors come from a woman aged 40 to 50 in good health and CMV-seropositive.

The rearrangement uses TRBV18 and TRBJ2-3, with TRBD1 identical over 10 bases. Germline-derived CDR1 and CDR2 are KGHSH and LQKENI. J was trimmed by 1 base and V by 3 bases; bases with no gene match: 4. The CDR3 has 16 amino acids. CDR3 residues: CASSPLGTGGTDTQYF. The CDR3 DNA follows: TGTGCCAGCTCACCCCTCGGGACAGGGGGCACAGATACGCAGTATTTT. Using reference TRBV18 and TRBJ2-3 for the parts outside the CDR3, the full variable domain is NAGVMQNPRHLVRRRGQEARLRCSPMKGHSHVYWYRQLPEEGLKFMVYLQKENIIDESGMPKERFSAEFPKEGPSILRIQQVVRGDSAAYFCASSPLGTGGTDTQYFGPGTRLTVL.

This clone was detected only a few times. This chain connects TRBV28 to TRBJ2-5; TRBD2 matches 14 bases. The CDR3 covers 16 residues. Looked up from germline, CDR1 is MDHEN and CDR2 is SYDVKM. The J segment lost 6 bases and the V segment lost 5 bases, leaving 8 bases of the junction unmatched. The CDR3 region has the DNA TGTGCCAGCAGTCTAGGGACTAGCGGGGGTCAGAAGACCCAGTACTTC. Translated, it gives CASSLGTSGGQKTQYF.

This chain uses TRBV5-6 with TRBJ2-5; TRBD1 aligns across 8 bases. This CDR3 region has 16 residues. Looked up from germline, CDR1 is SGHDT and CDR2 is YYEEEE. The trim removed 0 bases at V and 4 bases at J, leaving 8 bases unmatched. The DNA of the CDR3 is TGTGCCAGCAGCTTGGTAGGCAGGGGGCGTGGAGAGACCCAGTACTTC. It is translated as CASSLVGRGRGETQYF.

This clone was picked up a small number of times. V is TRBV7-7 and J is TRBJ2-2; 11 nucleotides match TRBD1. CDR3 length: 14 amino acids. Looked up from germline, CDR1 is SSHAT and CDR2 is FNYEAQ (reference sequence). Here the CDR3 DNA reads TGTGCTACCGGACAGGGGGCTAACACCGGGGAGCTGTTTTTT. Translating gives CATGQGANTGELFF.

V and J are TRBV7-9 and TRBJ2-1; D possibly corresponds to TRBD2 (6 bases). This CDR3 has 16 residues. The germline CDR1 and CDR2 sequences are SEHNR and FQNEAQ (reference sequence). Trimming removed 5 bases from V and 0 bases from J, with 14 bases in between. CDR3 protein: CASSKLAVSSYNEQFF. CDR3 DNA: TGTGCCAGCAGCAAATTAGCGGTCAGCTCCTACAATGAGCAGTTCTTC.

The chain has TRBV2 and TRBJ2-2; D remains unclear. Germline V gene sequence: CDR1 SNHLY, CDR2 FYNNEI. This CDR3 spans 14 amino acids. Trimming left V 3 bases short and J 7 bases short, with 12 bases between. Here the CDR3 reads CASSEVPSVGELFF. As DNA, the CDR3 is TGTGCCAGCAGTGAGGTACCATCGGTCGGGGAGCTGTTTTTT.

This clone came up a few times. The chain's CDR3 is CSVRVTGISGYTF. In DNA form, the CDR3 reads TGCAGCGTTCGAGTGACAGGGATTAGTGGCTACACCTTC. This sequence joins TRBV29-1 and TRBJ1-2; 7 bases are shared with TRBD1. Germline V gene sequence: CDR1 SQVTM, CDR2 ANQGSEA. The CDR3 consists of 13 residues. V dropped 5 bases and J dropped 7; count of bases not matched to a gene: 10.

This clone has only a few counts. The rearrangement links TRBV5-4 to TRBJ2-5; D perhaps matches TRBD2 (6 bases). The V end was cut by 0 bases, the J end by 2 bases, with 14 bases between. CDR1 and CDR2 from the germline V gene are SGHNT and YYREEE (reference sequence). This CDR3 spans 16 amino acids. The CDR3: CASSLAQTRSQETQYF. The CDR3 bases are TGTGCCAGCAGCTTGGCCCAGACTAGGTCGCAAGAGACCCAGTACTTC.

V is TRBV19 and J is TRBJ2-1; 9 bases map to TRBD2. This CDR3 contains 14 residues. With 9 bases clipped from V and 5 bases from J, the junction kept 8 bases outside the gene matches. The germline V gene encodes CDR1 LNHDA and CDR2 SQIVND (reference sequence). The DNA of the CDR3 is TGTGCCAGCCGTCGCGGGACTAGCAACAATGAGCAGTTCTTC. Protein: CASRRGTSNNEQFF.

The J gene is TRBJ2-6, the V gene TRBV7-9, with D maybe TRBD1 (5 bases). V lost 2 bases and J 1 base, leaving 15 bases between the germline ends. This CDR3 comprises 18 residues. The germline gives CDR1 SEHNR, CDR2 FQNEAQ (reference sequence). CDR3 protein: CASSLPDPAGSGANVLTF. The DNA for the CDR3 is TGTGCCAGCAGCTTACCCGACCCAGCAGGGTCTGGGGCCAACGTCCTGACTTTC.

V gene TRBV5-1 combines with J gene TRBJ1-2; TRBD1 agrees at 7 bases. Germline CDR1 and CDR2: SGHRS and YFSETQ. V shed 4 bases and J 1 base; nucleotides not matched to a gene: 16. This CDR3 is 18 amino acids long. The CDR3 reads CASSQRGGLGNGNYGYTF. The CDR3 DNA reads as TGCGCCAGCAGCCAGAGAGGGGGCCTCGGGAACGGTAACTATGGCTACACCTTC.

The chain uses TRBV11-2 and TRBJ1-2; 7 bases line up with TRBD1. Germline V gene sequence: CDR1 SGHAT, CDR2 FQNNGV. After removal of 3 bases from V and 8 bases from J, the junction contained 9 bases not matched to a gene. The CDR3 spans 14 residues. The CDR3 loop reads CASSFPGGGGGYTF. The CDR3 DNA sequence: TGTGCCAGCAGCTTCCCAGGGGGAGGTGGGGGCTACACCTTC. Filled out from reference TRBV11-2 and TRBJ1-2, the complete variable domain reads EAGVAQSPRYKIIEKRQSVAFWCNPISGHATLYWYQQILGQGPKLLIQFQNNGVVDDSQLPKDRFSAERLKGVDSTLKIQPAKLEDSAVYLCASSFPGGGGGYTFGSGTRLTVV.

The chain carries TRBV5-1 and TRBJ2-3; 9 nucleotides match TRBD2. Germline values: CDR1 SGHRS, CDR2 YFSETQ. V shed 5 bases and J 6 bases; nucleotides not matched to a gene: 7. The CDR3 runs 14 residues. CDR3 loop: CASSLSGRSDTQYF. For the CDR3, the DNA is TGCGCCAGCAGTCTTAGCGGGAGAAGCGATACGCAGTATTTT.

This chain uses TRBV5-1 with TRBJ2-2, with 9 positions matching TRBD1. With V trimmed by 2 bases and J by 8 bases, 10 bases remained unmatched. Germline loops: CDR1 SGHRS, CDR2 YFSETQ. CDR3 length: 16 amino acids. CDR3: CASSFQTGGEWGELFF. CDR3 nucleotides: TGCGCCAGCAGCTTTCAGACAGGGGGTGAGTGGGGGGAGCTGTTTTTT.

The chain couples TRBV6-1 to TRBJ2-7; the match to TRBD2 covers 10 bases. This CDR3 contains 14 residues. Losses at the gene ends were 7 bases for V and 3 bases for J; bases not matched to a gene: 6. Germline loops: CDR1 MNHNS, CDR2 SASEGT. Written as DNA, the CDR3 is TGTGCCAGCATAATAGCGGGAGGCAACTACGAGCAGTACTTC. It is translated as CASIIAGGNYEQYF.

This chain uses TRBV7-8 with TRBJ2-7, with TRBD2 matching over 8 bases. V lost 5 bases and J lost 2; bases outside the gene matches: 8. The CDR3 spans 15 residues. The germline V gene encodes CDR1 SGHVS and CDR2 FQNEAQ. The DNA of the CDR3 is TGTGCCAGCAGCCCCCGGACTAGCTTTGCCTACGAGCAGTACTTC. This gives the protein CASSPRTSFAYEQYF.

This chain uses TRBV28 with TRBJ1-6; no reliable D call. The CDR3 covers 11 residues. Germline CDR1 reads MDHEN; CDR2 reads SYDVKM. The V gene lost 3 bases and the J gene lost 10 bases, with 4 bases spanning the gap. The CDR3 bases are TGTGCCAGCAGTTTCAAATCACCCCTCCACTTT. Its translation is CASSFKSPLHF. Filled out from reference TRBV28 and TRBJ1-6, the complete variable domain reads DVKVTQSSRYLVKRTGEKVFLECVQDMDHENMFWYRQDPGLGLRLIYFSYDVKMKEKGDIPEGYSVSREKKERFSLILESASTNQTSMYLCASSFKSPLHFGNGTRLTVT.

This clone was found once. The chain combines TRBV10-2 with TRBJ2-7; 7 bases map to TRBD2. The junction had 6 bases not matched to a gene; V was cut back by 4 bases and J by 3 bases. In germline, CDR1 is WSHSY, CDR2 SAAADI. The CDR3 length is 14 residues. CDR3 sequence (DNA): TGCGCCAGCAGTGTGGGGGGGGAGATCTACGAGCAGTACTTC. It codes for CASSVGGEIYEQYF.

The chain recombines TRBV9 with TRBJ1-5; perhaps TRBD1 as D (6 bases). Trimming left V 3 bases short and J 0 bases short, with 7 bases between. CDR1 and CDR2 from the germline V gene are SGDLS and YYNGEE. This CDR3 comprises 14 residues. The DNA of the CDR3 is TGTGCCAGCAGCGGCAGGGGTAGCAATCAGCCCCAGCATTTT. It specifies CASSGRGSNQPQHF.

V and J are TRBV28 and TRBJ1-1; D perhaps matches TRBD1 (6 bases). Germline values: CDR1 MDHEN, CDR2 SYDVKM. Between the trimmed V and J ends, which lost 6 bases and 5 bases, there was a span of 16 bases. CDR3 length: 14 residues. CDR3 sequence reads: CASSPGDERTEAFF. The CDR3 DNA reads as TGTGCCAGCAGCCCAGGGGATGAGAGAACTGAAGCTTTCTTT.

The chain combines TRBV7-2 with TRBJ2-7; D unresolved. The V end lost 2 bases, the J end lost 2 bases, and 10 bases lay between the germline ends. The V gene's germline CDR1 is SGHTA and CDR2 FQGNSA. CDR3 length equals 14 residues. The CDR3 sequence is CASSLTAGPYEQYF. For the CDR3, the DNA is TGTGCCAGCAGCTTAACTGCAGGCCCCTACGAGCAGTACTTC.

CDR3 in DNA: TGTGCCAGCAGCCAAGATGGTAGGCTAGCGGGACGGGAGACCCAGTACTTC. This codes for CASSQDGRLAGRETQYF. This chain uses TRBV14 with TRBJ2-5; TRBD2 matches 9 bases. The CDR3 is 17 residues long. V was pared by 0 bases and J by 5 bases, with 10 bases of the junction left unmatched. From germline, CDR1 is SGHDN and CDR2 FVKESK. The whole variable domain, filled in from reference TRBV14 and TRBJ2-5, reads EAGVTQFPSHSVIEKGQTVTLRCDPISGHDNLYWYRRVMGKEIKFLLHFVKESKQDESGMPNNRFLAERTGGTYSTLKVQPAELEDSGVYFCASSQDGRLAGRETQYFGPGTRLLVL.

The chain employs TRBV11-2 and TRBJ2-7; no clear D. Germline CDR1 SGHAT, CDR2 FQNNGV. V lost 1 base, J lost 3 bases, and 10 bases lay in between. The CDR3 totals 14 residues. In DNA, the CDR3 is TGTGCCAGCAGCTTAGGGGTAGCTGGCTACGAGCAGTACTTC. Protein product: CASSLGVAGYEQYF.

The chain uses TRBV11-3 and TRBJ2-4, with TRBD1 matching 9 bases. The CDR3 is made up of 14 amino acids. Germline assignment: CDR1 SGHNT and CDR2 YENEEA. The V gene end was trimmed by 5 bases and the J gene end by 6 bases; junction bases not matched to a gene: 5. The CDR3 bases are TGTGCCAGCAGCCCGGGACAGGGTTCAAACATTCAGTACTTC. Translating it yields CASSPGQGSNIQYF.

This chain joins TRBV28 and TRBJ2-1; tentative D call: TRBD2 (5 bases). Germline V gene lookup returns CDR1 MDHEN and CDR2 SYDVKM. Trimming left V 6 bases short and J 11 bases short, with 14 bases between. The CDR3 totals 12 residues. Here the CDR3 reads CASSRPPGKQFF. The CDR3 region has the DNA TGTGCCAGCAGCCGACCCCCGGGAAAGCAGTTCTTC.

The rearrangement joins TRBV5-1 to TRBJ1-4; 10 bases match TRBD1. Germline trimming cut 0 bases from V and 8 bases from J; bases unmatched to any gene: 10. This CDR3 is 17 amino acids long. CDR1 is SGHRS, CDR2 YFSETQ, per germline. CDR3 region: CASSLASSTGGFEKLFF. CDR3 nucleotide sequence: TGCGCCAGCAGCTTGGCCAGTTCGACAGGGGGCTTCGAAAAACTGTTTTTT.

This chain uses TRBV28 with TRBJ1-5; D not resolved. Germline V gene data show CDR1 as MDHEN and CDR2 as SYDVKM. V was shortened by 6 bases and J by 1 base, with 4 bases between the two germline ends. The CDR3 consists of 12 residues. CDR3 protein: CASRQSNQPQHF. The CDR3 nucleotides read TGTGCCAGCAGACAGAGCAATCAGCCCCAGCATTTT.

Here the CDR3 reads CASSKVGLAGCTDTQYF. DNA of the CDR3: TGTGCCAGCAGCAAAGTGGGGCTAGCGGGATGTACAGATACGCAGTATTTT. The chain has TRBV21-1 and TRBJ2-3; the tabulated D call, TRBD2, remains unverified against the DNA. TRBV21-1 is marked as a pseudogene. The CDR3 runs to 17 residues.

As DNA, the CDR3 is TGTGCCAGCAGCCCCGGATCAGGAAATTCGAACATTCAGTACTTC. Protein: CASSPGSGNSNIQYF. The chain combines TRBV9 with TRBJ2-4; D gene uncertain. Germline CDR1 is SGDLS and CDR2 is YYNGEE. The germline V and J ends were trimmed by 4 bases and 7 bases, with 18 bases remaining between them. The CDR3 runs 15 residues.

V and J are TRBV7-8 and TRBJ1-2; D unresolved. Trimming cost V 3 bases and J 5 bases, with 13 bases left between them. The germline CDR1 and CDR2 sequences are SGHVS and FQNEAQ. The length of the CDR3 is 14 residues. In nucleotides, the CDR3 is TGTGCCAGCAGCTTCCGATCCACGGGATATGGCTACACCTTC. Protein: CASSFRSTGYGYTF.